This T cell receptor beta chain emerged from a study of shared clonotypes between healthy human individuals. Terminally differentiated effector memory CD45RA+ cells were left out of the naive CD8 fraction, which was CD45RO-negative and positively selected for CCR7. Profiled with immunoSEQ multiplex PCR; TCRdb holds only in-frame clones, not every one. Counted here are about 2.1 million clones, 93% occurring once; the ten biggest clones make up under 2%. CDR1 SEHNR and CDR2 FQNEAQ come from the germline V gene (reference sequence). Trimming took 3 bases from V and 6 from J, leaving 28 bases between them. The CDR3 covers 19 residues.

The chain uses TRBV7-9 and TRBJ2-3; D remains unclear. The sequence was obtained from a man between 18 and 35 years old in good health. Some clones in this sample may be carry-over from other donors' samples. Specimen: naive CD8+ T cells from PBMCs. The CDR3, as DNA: TGTGCCAGCAGCTTCTCTATAGTTGACCGCCGCAAGGCTGGTGATACGCAGTATTTT. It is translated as CASSFSIVDRRKAGDTQYF.